This TCR beta chain was documented in a study of regulatory T cells in long-lasting Graves disease. Looked up from germline, CDR1 is MNHNS and CDR2 is SASEGT. The CDR3 consists of 14 residues. V gave up 11 bases and J gave up 1 base, with 14 bases separating them. In its sample, this clonotype was seen once. The TCR beta library used iRepertoire HTBI primers with Arm-PCR amplification of CDR3. TCRdb re-called the multiplex PCR reads through MiXCR, storing one row per CDR3 protein. Of about 620,000 distinct CDR3 sequences in the sample, roughly 16% were seen once. Time point meaning: newly diagnosed GD, antithyroid drugs for less than 3 months. There was RNA extracted from PBMCs, and the TCR library was made from it. These data are also associated with another study on T cells in Graves' hyperthyroidism and ophthalmopathy. That paper states: A first-round RT-PCR of the TCR CDR3 used the HTBI primer set.

This sequence originates from a woman in her twenties or thirties with Graves disease. Material: peripheral blood mononuclear cells (PBMCs), obtained at new diagnosis, from a patient treated with antithyroid drugs. V usage is TRBV6-1 and J usage is TRBJ2-2, with a weak D call TRBD1 (6 bases). CDR3 in amino acids: CAAREQGNTGELFF. CDR3 sequence (DNA): TGTGCCGCGAGAGAACAGGGGAACACCGGGGAGCTGTTTTTT.